This T cell receptor beta chain was found in a study of blood T cell repertoires in COVID-19. Overall study: The origin of the acute and convalescent COVID-19 samples was the United States, Italy and Spain. PBMCs, B-cell-depleted T cells, or T cells provided the cDNA or gDNA that made up the material.

How the authors handled the data: Nucleated cell counts were estimated from reference gene primer amplification. This table comes from immunoSEQ multiplex PCR, and its TCRdb copy is limited to in-frame clones, with some not included. The V and J calls and clone size come from that table; D and trimming were worked out from the DNA. The sample shows 150,000 to 200,000 clones, roughly 83% of them seen only once. The source of this sequence is a man between 18 and 29 years old with active or convalescent COVID-19. Sequences were obtained from peripheral blood.

CDR3 sequence (DNA): TGCGCCAGCAGCCGATCTAGCGGGAACAATGAGCAGTTCTTC. Translation: CASSRSSGNNEQFF. V usage is TRBV5-1 and J usage is TRBJ2-1; 9 positions match TRBD2. This CDR3 contains 14 residues. Trimming took 4 bases from V and 5 from J; bases not matched to a gene: 4. Germline CDR1 and CDR2: SGHRS and YFSETQ.